The present TCR beta chain was sequenced within a study of shared clonotypes between healthy human individuals (dated by TCRdb to the early 2020s). The study in broad terms: The cohort comprised a couple of women and a few men aged 18 to 49 years. For each donor, three plates each were used for CD4 naive and CD4 memory, two plates were used for CD8 naive, and one plate was used for CD8 memory. Blood TCR repertoires of a handful of healthy adults were deeply sequenced to estimate repertoire size and the extent of clonotype sharing between individuals. To increase sequencing depth and limit assay-specific biases, different laboratories used diverse techniques to prepare libraries and sequence TCR repertoires. Each donor's leukapheresis produced roughly between roughly 0.94 and 9.5 billion PBMCs.

Using the deep immunoSEQ assay, multiplex PCR amplified TCR CDR3 regions from genomic DNA. For each cell subset, the extracted genomic DNA was distributed evenly across all wells of several immunoSEQ 96-well plates, and each plate served as one replicate. For sorted subsets, roughly 200 ng genomic DNA, equal to 30,000 or so T cell genomes, was loaded into each replicate PCR. Purified libraries were measured with a Qubit 3.0 fluorometer, size-checked on a Bioanalyzer 2100, and measured again with the KAPA Library Quantification kit. Every immunoSEQ 96-well plate was sequenced on a separate single-read 150-cycle Illumina NextSeq 550 flow cell. As for the authors' bioinformatics: The immunoSEQ output contained only junctional sequences without quality scores, so filtering could not match that applied to full-length reads. To assign V/J genes and CDR3, sequences were annotated against IMGT germline references using PyIR, a Python wrapper for IgBLAST v1.9. Reads were filtered out if the reads had weak V/J assignments (E-value above 1e-6), no CDR3, stop codons, out-of-frame junctions, or ambiguous translated residues. V3J clonotypes were defined as sequences sharing the same inferred V gene, J gene, and CDR3 amino acid sequence. The percentage overlap between two repertoires was calculated by dividing the number of shared unique clonotypes by the size of the smaller repertoire. Repertoire richness was assessed with RTK rarefaction, the Chao1 estimator, and Recon v2.1 estimates of unobserved clonotypes. Generation probabilities were computed with OLGA for all TCRbeta clonotypes obtained by the gDNA method from a few donors. TCRdb re-hosts the immuneACCESS table, in-frame sequences only. Its copies lack some clones; in the studies checked, an unresolved V gene accounts for under half of them, and the cause for the rest is not known. That table furnishes V, J and clone size, whereas the DNA furnished D and trimming. This sample has some 550,000 clones in its table, and 97% of those were observed once. The top ten clonotypes cover 0.057% of the sample.

The donors were healthy, HIV-negative adults who had no recently reported acute infections or vaccinations. All donors were Caucasian adults living in Nashville, Tennessee, USA. CD4+ T cells were enriched by magnetic negative selection, after which naive cells were positively selected on CD45RA and the negative fraction was taken as the memory subset. Blood was collected by leukapheresis, and PBMCs were isolated by Ficoll-Histopaque density gradient centrifugation and then cryopreserved in liquid nitrogen vapor phase. Analytical flow cytometry was used to check the purity and quantity of every magnetically sorted T cell population. Each sorted fraction had its genomic DNA isolated and then quantified by UV absorbance on a Nanodrop 2000c. The paper's findings and limits, for the study overall: Based on pairwise subsampling, the degree of clonotype sharing among donors was expected to be affected by sequencing depth. Estimated clonotype richness was generally larger for naive than for memory subsets. The genetic and exposure-history diversity represented was limited by the small number of donors. Clonotypes shared by all four sorted-subset donors showed higher generation probabilities than non-shared clonotypes. Sampling was limited to blood, and TCR repertoires in tissue likely differ from TCR repertoires in blood. When a handful of donors were compared, the shared fraction of clonotypes was 5% to 6.5% for naive CD4, 3.5% to 4% for naive CD8, more than 2% for memory CD4, and less than 0.45% for memory CD8. Even with the large sequencing depth, rarefaction of the sorted-subset datasets indicated that sequencing was incomplete.

A remark on this clone: It has no known antigen specificity. No qualities accompany the bases; no much larger clone lies one base away. The same CDR3 also results from other DNA sequences found in this sample.

From the germline V gene, CDR1 is MDHEN and CDR2 is SYDVKM. The CDR3 runs 12 residues from the cysteine to the phenylalanine. The read is trimmed to its CDR3 DNA, 36 bases read in frame from base 1. V lost 3 bases and J lost 5 bases; the stretch between them is 7 bases long. The source is a woman aged 25-40 years in good health. Recombination linked TRBV28 to TRBJ1-2, with the identity of the D gene unclear. Sequenced input: naive CD4+ T cells sorted from blood. The sample's cell subset or site label, in plain terms: CD45RA+ positively selected. Here the CDR3 is given as CASSLGRYGYTF. The bases read TGTGCCAGCAGTTTGGGGAGGTATGGCTACACCTTC.